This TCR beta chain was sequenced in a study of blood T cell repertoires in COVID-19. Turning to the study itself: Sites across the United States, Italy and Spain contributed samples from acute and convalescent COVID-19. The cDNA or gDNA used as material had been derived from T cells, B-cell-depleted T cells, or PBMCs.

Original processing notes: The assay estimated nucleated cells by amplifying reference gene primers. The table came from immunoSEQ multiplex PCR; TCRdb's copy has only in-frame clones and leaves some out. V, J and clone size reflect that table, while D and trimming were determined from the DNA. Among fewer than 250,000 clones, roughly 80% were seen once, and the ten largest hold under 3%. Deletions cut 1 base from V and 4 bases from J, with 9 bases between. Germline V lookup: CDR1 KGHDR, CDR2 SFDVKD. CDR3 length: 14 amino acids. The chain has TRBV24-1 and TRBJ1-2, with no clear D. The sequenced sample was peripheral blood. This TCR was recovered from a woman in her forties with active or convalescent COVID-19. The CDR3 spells CATSDLETGYGYTF. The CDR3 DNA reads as TGTGCCACCAGTGATTTAGAGACGGGCTATGGCTACACCTTC.